This record concerns one T cell receptor beta chain sequence. This entry is derived from a study of OX40 agonist ivuxolimab in advanced cancers. Study details: The mean age was roughly 60 years, ranging from 23 to 79, with more than 70% of participants male. Partial responses were seen in three patients, one with hepatocellular carcinoma and two with cutaneous melanoma.

TCRdb's copy holds only in-frame clones and misses some; the assay was immunoSEQ multiplex PCR. The table lists tens of thousands of clones, roughly four fifths of them singletons. This CDR3 region has 13 residues. Germline CDR1 reads LNHDA; CDR2 reads SQIVND (reference sequence). Trimming stripped 3 bases from V and 4 bases from J, with 9 bases between. The sampling schedule covered blood at baseline, cycle 4 day 1, and cycle 7 day 1. Source: CD4+ or CD8+ T cells sorted from blood, taken in a trial of the OX40 agonist ivuxolimab. The receptor's source is an adult with an advanced solid tumor such as melanoma, head and neck, liver or kidney cancer. The chain links TRBV19 to TRBJ1-1; perhaps TRBD1 as D (5 bases). The CDR3 DNA reads TGTGCCAGTAGTATTCAGGGTGTCACTGAAGCTTTCTTT. It codes for CASSIQGVTEAFF.